The 20 T cell receptor beta chains listed next were all sequenced from one sample in a study of Graves' ophthalmopathy and Graves' hyperthyroidism. Amplified material comprised TCR beta CDR3 regions derived from RNA transcripts. HTBI primers were used in a first-round RT-PCR, which preceded a second-round multiplex PCR. Each CDR3 protein gets one entry after TCRdb re-called the multiplex PCR reads with MiXCR. The table lists about 480,000 distinct CDR3 sequences, 14% of them singletons, with 9.8% in the top ten. The sequencing input was blood. Receptors originate from a woman in her twenties or thirties with Graves' ophthalmopathy.

This clonotype has a count of ten or more. This chain links TRBV28 with TRBJ2-5; D is unresolved. Germline lookup yields CDR1 MDHEN and CDR2 SYDVKM. Trimming removed 2 bases at V and 0 bases at J, with 4 bases between. The CDR3 sequence is 13 residues long. CDR3 sequence (DNA): TGTGCCAGCAGTTTAAGCTACCAAGAGACCCAGTACTTC. This translates into CASSLSYQETQYF.

This clonotype was detected many times. This chain connects TRBV12-3 or TRBV12-4 to TRBJ2-7, with 8 bases aligning to TRBD2. The CDR3 totals 14 residues. With 3 bases clipped from V and 2 bases from J, the junction kept 3 bases outside the gene matches. The CDR3 nucleotides are TGTGCCAGCAGTTTTGTTAGCGGGGCCTACGAGCAGTACTTC. Translated, it gives CASSFVSGAYEQYF.

The table lists this clonotype with many counts. The chain uses TRBV2 and TRBJ2-5; no firm D call. CDR1 and CDR2 (germline): SNHLY, FYNNEI. This CDR3 comprises 14 residues. Trimming took 1 base from V and 4 from J, leaving 10 bases between them. The CDR3 bases are TGTGCCAGCAGTGAAGTAGCAGCCCCAGAGACCCAGTACTTC. This sequence encodes CASSEVAAPETQYF.

At least ten counts were recorded for this clonotype. The genes are TRBV6-1 and TRBJ2-7, with D perhaps being TRBD1 or TRBD2 (5 bases each). Per germline, CDR1 MNHNS and CDR2 SASEGT. The CDR3 runs 14 residues. The germline V and J ends were trimmed by 2 bases and 5 bases, with 13 bases remaining between them. CDR3 coding DNA: TGTGCCAGCAGTGAATTGATCGGGGCCCACGAGCAGTACTTC. Translation: CASSELIGAHEQYF.

This clonotype was detected ten times or more. The rearrangement uses TRBV19 and TRBJ1-1, with D uncertain. Trimming pared 3 bases from V and 7 bases from J, leaving 12 bases between. CDR3 length equals 13 residues. The V gene's germline CDR1 is LNHDA and CDR2 SQIVND (reference sequence). The CDR3 sequence: CASSISGPYEAFF. The DNA for the CDR3 is TGTGCCAGTAGTATCTCTGGGCCCTATGAAGCTTTCTTT.

This clonotype was observed many times. Here the CDR3 DNA reads TGTGCCAGCAGTTTACAGGGTCTCGAACCTTTTAACGAGCAGTACTTC. As protein: CASSLQGLEPFNEQYF. This sequence joins TRBV28 and TRBJ2-7; TRBD1 might be the D (5 bases). The CDR3 covers 16 residues. Germline lookup yields CDR1 MDHEN and CDR2 SYDVKM. Between the trimmed V and J ends, which lost 2 bases and 5 bases, there was a span of 19 bases.

This clonotype was observed many times. The V call is TRBV5-1, the J call TRBJ1-1, with a weak D call TRBD1 (6 bases). With 0 bases removed from V and 1 base from J, the gap between germline ends came to 7 bases. Germline values: CDR1 SGHRS, CDR2 YFSETQ. The CDR3 sequence is 14 residues long. The CDR3 is CASSLAGENTEAFF. The CDR3 coding sequence is TGCGCCAGCAGCTTGGCAGGGGAGAACACTGAAGCTTTCTTT.

This clonotype was observed at least ten times. This chain joins TRBV28 and TRBJ1-2, with a weak D call TRBD1 (6 bases). The V gene's germline CDR1 is MDHEN and CDR2 SYDVKM. There are 15 residues in the CDR3. Trimming took 3 bases from V and 8 from J, leaving 19 bases between them. CDR3 DNA: TGTGCCAGCAGTTTGAGGGGGGCAAACCCGTGGGGCTACACCTTC. It yields the protein CASSLRGANPWGYTF.

This clonotype was seen many times. The rearrangement uses TRBV20-1 and TRBJ1-5, with D uncertain. Trimming stripped 6 bases from V and 0 bases from J, with 15 bases between. CDR1 DFQATT and CDR2 SNEGSKA come from the germline V gene (reference sequence). This CDR3 has 15 amino acids. The CDR3 coding sequence is TGCAGTGCGATCGACCCGGACCGTAGCAATCAGCCCCAGCATTTT. It translates to CSAIDPDRSNQPQHF.

This clonotype was found many times. The conserved closing phenylalanine or tryptophan is absent in this CDR3, likely reflecting a read error. The CDR3, as DNA: TGTGCCAGCAGTGAACTAGCGGGGGGCCAAGAGACCCAGTACCTC. Translated: CASSELAGGQETQYL. This chain connects TRBV6-1 to TRBJ2-5, with 11 positions matching TRBD2. The CDR3 consists of 15 residues. The V segment lost 2 bases and the J segment 1 base; nucleotides outside the gene matches: 0. Germline CDR1 is MNHNS and CDR2 is SASEGT.

In this sample, this clonotype turned up many times. The chain employs TRBV7-2 and TRBJ1-1; D is uncertain. There are 14 residues in the CDR3. Trimming removed 5 bases from V and 8 bases from J, with 18 bases in between. Germline values: CDR1 SGHTA, CDR2 FQGNSA. Here the CDR3 reads CASSPDGRATEAFF. CDR3 sequence (DNA): TGTGCCAGCAGCCCGGACGGGCGTGCGACCGAAGCTTTCTTT.

This clonotype was found many times. The CDR3 bases are TGCGCCAGCAGCCCTGGACAGGGGGCGAAGGGGGCCAACGTCCTGACTTTC. It codes for CASSPGQGAKGANVLTF. The V gene is TRBV5-1, the J gene TRBJ2-6; TRBD1 aligns across 11 bases. Trimming at V came to 4 bases and at J to 4 bases, leaving 7 bases not matched to a gene. The germline V gene has CDR1 SGHRS and CDR2 YFSETQ. The CDR3 is made up of 17 amino acids.

This clonotype was seen repeatedly, ten times or more. V gene TRBV7-2 combines with J gene TRBJ1-2; D gene ambiguous. The CDR3 is made up of 14 amino acids. Germline V gene sequence: CDR1 SGHTA, CDR2 FQGNSA. The DNA for the CDR3 is TGTGCAGTCTCCCCGGGCCAACCTTTCTATGGCTACACCTTC. Protein product: CAVSPGQPFYGYTF.

This clonotype has a count of ten or more. The genes are TRBV12-3 or TRBV12-4 and TRBJ1-2, with a possible D match to TRBD1 (6 bases). Trimming pared 6 bases from V and 7 bases from J, leaving 12 bases between. This CDR3 spans 12 amino acids. The CDR3 here is CASRGGGLGYTF. The CDR3 coding sequence is TGTGCCAGCAGGGGGGGGGGCCTTGGCTACACCTTC.

This clonotype was picked up many times. V and J are TRBV4-2 and TRBJ1-2, with D possibly matching TRBD1 (5 bases). Deletions cut 4 bases from V and 2 bases from J, with 17 bases between. Germline V lookup: CDR1 LGHNA, CDR2 YNFKEQ. The CDR3 covers 16 residues. The CDR3 nucleotides read TGTGCCAGCAGCCGAAGTGGGGGGGGAGAGAACTATGGCTACACCTTC. Amino acid sequence: CASSRSGGGENYGYTF.

J is TRBJ2-7 and V is TRBV4-1; 8 nucleotides line up with TRBD1. The CDR3 totals 15 residues. With 4 bases clipped from V and 3 bases from J, the junction kept 8 bases outside the gene matches. Germline V gene sequence: CDR1 MGHRA, CDR2 YSYEKL. This chain's CDR3 is CASSRGQGGNYEQYF. CDR3 in DNA: TGCGCCAGCAGCCGTGGACAGGGAGGAAACTACGAGCAGTACTTC.

The rearrangement uses TRBV11-2 and TRBJ2-4, with D unresolved. CDR1 is SGHAT and CDR2 is FQNNGV in the germline V gene. V lost 4 bases and J 1 base, leaving 11 bases between the germline ends. The CDR3 contains 15 residues. The CDR3 DNA follows: TGTGCCAGCAGCTCTATTGGTACGGCCAAAAACATTCAGTACTTC. Protein product: CASSSIGTAKNIQYF.

This clonotype was seen many times. The chain couples TRBV29-1 to TRBJ2-5; D may be TRBD2 (6 bases). The V end was cut by 4 bases, the J end by 4 bases, with 19 bases between. The CDR3 contains 15 residues. The V gene's germline CDR1 is SQVTM and CDR2 ANQGSEA. The CDR3 spells CSVVWRGVVGETQYF. CDR3 coding DNA: TGCAGCGTTGTGTGGCGGGGAGTAGTTGGAGAGACCCAGTACTTC.

This clonotype came up many times. The chain joins TRBV7-2 to TRBJ2-2; no clear D. CDR3 size: 13 residues. Deletions cut 1 base from V and 4 bases from J, with 4 bases between. CDR1 is SGHTA, CDR2 FQGNSA, per germline. The CDR3 reads CASSLEGTGELFF. CDR3 in DNA: TGTGCCAGCAGCTTAGAGGGCACCGGGGAGCTGTTTTTT.

This clonotype was seen ten or more times. This chain uses TRBV11-2 with TRBJ2-5; D perhaps matches TRBD1 (6 bases). This CDR3 is 13 amino acids long. The V and J ends lost 6 bases and 5 bases respectively, with 13 bases between them. Per germline, CDR1 SGHAT and CDR2 FQNNGV. The CDR3 spells CASRNRADETQYF. The DNA of the CDR3 is TGTGCCAGCAGAAACAGGGCGGACGAGACCCAGTACTTC.